This paragraph covers one TCR beta chain sequence. Its antigen is unidentified. The CDR3 has 14 amino acids. In germline, CDR1 is SNHLY, CDR2 FYNNEI. Trimming stripped 9 bases from V and 4 bases from J, with 18 bases between. The data belong to a study of shared clonotypes between healthy human individuals. Study-wide points: It was the non-shared clonotypes that had lower generation probabilities than clonotypes shared by all four donors.

Several immunoSEQ plates received, in even portions, the genomic DNA of each subset. Repertoires were generated with immunoSEQ multiplex PCR, while TCRdb's copy carries only in-frame clones and drops some. The sample lists approximately 2.5 million clones, around nine tenths occurring once. J is TRBJ1-1 and V is TRBV2; tentatively, D is TRBD1 (5 bases). The sequencing input was naive CD4+ T cells sorted from blood. Subset here: CD45RA+ positively selected. The sequence came from a man younger than 35 in good health. DNA for the CDR3: TGTGCCAGACAGGTGGAGGTAGGGGCCACTGAAGCTTTCTTT. It is translated as CARQVEVGATEAFF.